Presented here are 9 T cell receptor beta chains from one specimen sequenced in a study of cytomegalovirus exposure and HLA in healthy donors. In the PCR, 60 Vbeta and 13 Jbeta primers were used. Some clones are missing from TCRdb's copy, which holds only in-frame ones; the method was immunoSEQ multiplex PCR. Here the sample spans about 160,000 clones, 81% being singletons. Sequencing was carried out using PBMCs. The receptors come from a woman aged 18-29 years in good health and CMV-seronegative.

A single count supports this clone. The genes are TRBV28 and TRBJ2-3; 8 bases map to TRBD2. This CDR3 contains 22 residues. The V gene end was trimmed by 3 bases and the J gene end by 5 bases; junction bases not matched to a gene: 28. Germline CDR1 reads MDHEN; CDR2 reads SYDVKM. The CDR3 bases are TGTGCCAGCAGTTTGTCCTCATGGTGGGGTAGCGGAGCGGGAAGCGGGGGAGATACGCAGTATTTT. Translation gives CASSLSSWWGSGAGSGGDTQYF.

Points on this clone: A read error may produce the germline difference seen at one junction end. CDR3 protein: CASSPLQAGGAPVF. CDR3 DNA sequence: TGTGCCAGCAGCCCTCTCCAAGCGGGAGGGGCCCCGGTCTTC. This chain connects TRBV7-9 to TRBJ2-1; 10 positions match TRBD2. The germline V gene has CDR1 SEHNR and CDR2 FQNEAQ (reference sequence). The CDR3 spans 14 residues.

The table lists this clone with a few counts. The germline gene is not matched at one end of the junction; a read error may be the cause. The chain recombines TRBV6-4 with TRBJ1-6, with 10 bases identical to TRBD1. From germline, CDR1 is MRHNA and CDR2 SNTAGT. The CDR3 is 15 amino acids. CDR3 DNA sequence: TGTGCCATCAGTGACGGACAGGGGGTAAATTCACCCCTCCACTTT. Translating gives CAISDGQGVNSPLHF.

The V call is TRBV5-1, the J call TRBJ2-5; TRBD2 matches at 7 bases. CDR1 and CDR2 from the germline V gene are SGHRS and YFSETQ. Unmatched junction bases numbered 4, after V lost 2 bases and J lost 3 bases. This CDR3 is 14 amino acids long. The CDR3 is CASSLLSGEETQYF. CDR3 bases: TGCGCCAGCAGCTTATTAAGCGGGGAAGAGACCCAGTACTTC. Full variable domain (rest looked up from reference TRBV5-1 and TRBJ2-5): KAGVTQTPRYLIKTRGQQVTLSCSPISGHRSVSWYQQTPGQGLQFLFEYFSETQRNKGNFPGRFSGRQFSNSRSEMNVSTLELGDSALYLCASSLLSGEETQYFGPGTRLLVL.

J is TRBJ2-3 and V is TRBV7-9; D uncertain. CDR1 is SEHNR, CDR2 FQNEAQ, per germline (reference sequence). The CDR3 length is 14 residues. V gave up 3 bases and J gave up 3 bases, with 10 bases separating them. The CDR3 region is CASSFGQVTDTQYF. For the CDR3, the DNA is TGTGCCAGCAGCTTTGGGCAGGTTACAGATACGCAGTATTTT.

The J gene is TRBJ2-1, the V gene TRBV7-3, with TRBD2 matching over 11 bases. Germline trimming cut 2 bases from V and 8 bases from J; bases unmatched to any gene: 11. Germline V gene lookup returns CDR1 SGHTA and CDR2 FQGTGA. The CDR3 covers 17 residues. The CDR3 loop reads CASSLHALAGGIDEQFF. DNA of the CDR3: TGTGCCAGCAGCTTACACGCGCTAGCGGGAGGCATAGATGAGCAGTTCTTC.

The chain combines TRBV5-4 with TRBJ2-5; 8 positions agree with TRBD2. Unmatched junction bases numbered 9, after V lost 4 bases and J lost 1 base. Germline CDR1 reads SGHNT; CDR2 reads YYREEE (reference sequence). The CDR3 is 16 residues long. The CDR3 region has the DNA TGTGCCAGCAGCCCTCGGGTAGCGGGGATCCAAGAGACCCAGTACTTC. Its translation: CASSPRVAGIQETQYF.

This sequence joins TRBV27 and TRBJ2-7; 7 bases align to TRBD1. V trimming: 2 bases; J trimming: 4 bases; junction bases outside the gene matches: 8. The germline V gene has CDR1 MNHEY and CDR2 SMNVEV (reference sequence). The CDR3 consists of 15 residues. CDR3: CASSLRFGTVYEQYF. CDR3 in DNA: TGTGCCAGCAGTTTAAGGTTTGGGACAGTTTACGAGCAGTACTTC.

In DNA form, the CDR3 reads TGTGCCAGCAGTAGACAGGGGTTTTCCACAGATACGCAGTATTTT. Amino acid sequence: CASSRQGFSTDTQYF. This chain links TRBV28 with TRBJ2-3; 8 positions match TRBD1. Germline CDR1 reads MDHEN; CDR2 reads SYDVKM. The CDR3 has 15 amino acids. V lost 5 bases and J lost 2; bases outside the gene matches: 6.